This T cell receptor beta chain was captured in a study of shared clonotypes between healthy human individuals. Sequencing used immunoSEQ multiplex PCR; TCRdb keeps in-frame clones, though not all of them. The table has around 1 million clones, 70% to 85% seen once. Trimming pared 6 bases from V and 2 bases from J, leaving 10 bases between. Germline V CDR1 and CDR2: LNHDA, SQIVND (reference sequence). CDR3 length: 13 residues. V is TRBV19 and J is TRBJ1-1; D gene uncertain. Sequences were obtained from memory CD4+ T cells sorted from blood. The subset: CD45RA-negative fraction. The source of this sequence is a man between 18 and 29 years old in good health. This chain's CDR3 is CASRRQENTEAFF. CDR3 sequence (DNA): TGTGCCAGTAGGAGACAAGAAAACACTGAAGCTTTCTTT.